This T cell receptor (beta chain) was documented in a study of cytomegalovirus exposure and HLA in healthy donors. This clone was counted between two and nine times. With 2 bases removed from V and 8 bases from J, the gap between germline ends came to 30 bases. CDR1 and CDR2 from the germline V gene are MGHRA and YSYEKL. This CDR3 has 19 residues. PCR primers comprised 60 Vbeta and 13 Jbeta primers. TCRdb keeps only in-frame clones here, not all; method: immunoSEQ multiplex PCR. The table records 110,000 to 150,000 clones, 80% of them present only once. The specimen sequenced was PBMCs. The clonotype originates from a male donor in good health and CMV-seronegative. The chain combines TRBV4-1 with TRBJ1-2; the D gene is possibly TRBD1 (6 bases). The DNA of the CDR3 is TGCGCCAGCAGCCAACCCGGCCGTACCCTTGGCGTGGGGGCAGGAGGCTACACCTTC. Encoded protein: CASSQPGRTLGVGAGGYTF.